The entry that follows covers one T cell receptor beta chain sequence. The clone's antigen remains unknown. Base qualities are not at hand, and no much larger clone is one base apart. The library was prepared using RT-PCR. TCRdb lists the instrument as NextSeq 550. Starting from the raw public reads, TCRdb applied fastp trimming at Q25, assembled clones with MiXCR and retained in-frame beta chains. Entries are consolidated by CDR3 protein sequence, retaining the most common genes and DNA. This sample gives about a million distinct CDR3 sequences in total; approximately 19% of them show up just once. The leading ten clones occupy around 6% of the sample. These data belong to a study of patients and donors after allogeneic stem cell transplantation (dated by TCRdb to 2019 to 2021). CDR1 and CDR2 (MNHEY, SVGEGT) derive from the germline V gene. V loses 2 bases at its end and J loses 3 bases; junction bases beyond the gene matches: 4. There are 15 amino acids in the CDR3, from cysteine to phenylalanine inclusive. Only the CDR3 part of the read is kept: 45 bases, read in frame from the first base.

Specimen: blood, either unsorted or a sorted T cell fraction (not recorded which). The sequence is built from TRBV6-2 or TRBV6-3 and TRBJ2-5; TRBD1 fits 9 bases in the junction. This TCR came from a human donor who was either an allogeneic HSCT recipient or a stem cell or donor lymphocyte infusion donor (not recorded which). It is not recorded whose cells these are; they may come from a transplant donor. DNA sequence: TGTGCCAGCAGTTACGAAGGGACAGGGAAAGAGACCCAGTACTTC. Its protein product is CASSYEGTGKETQYF.